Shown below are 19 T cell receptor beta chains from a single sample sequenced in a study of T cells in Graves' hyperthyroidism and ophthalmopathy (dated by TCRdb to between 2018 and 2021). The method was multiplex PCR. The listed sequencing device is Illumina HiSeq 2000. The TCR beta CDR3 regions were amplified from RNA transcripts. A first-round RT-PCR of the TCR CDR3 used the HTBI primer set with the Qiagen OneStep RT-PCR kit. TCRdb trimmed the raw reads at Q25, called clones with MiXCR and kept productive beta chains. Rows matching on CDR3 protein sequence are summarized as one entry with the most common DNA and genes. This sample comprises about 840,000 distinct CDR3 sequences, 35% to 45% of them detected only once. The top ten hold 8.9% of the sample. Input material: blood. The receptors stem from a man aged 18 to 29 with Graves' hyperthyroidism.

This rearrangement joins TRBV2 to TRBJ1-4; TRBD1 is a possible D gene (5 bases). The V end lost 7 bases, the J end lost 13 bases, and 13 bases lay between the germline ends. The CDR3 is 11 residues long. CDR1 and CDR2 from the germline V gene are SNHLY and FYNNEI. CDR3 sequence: CASIGRGILFF. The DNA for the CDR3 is TGTGCCAGCATCGGCCGGGGGATACTGTTTTTT.

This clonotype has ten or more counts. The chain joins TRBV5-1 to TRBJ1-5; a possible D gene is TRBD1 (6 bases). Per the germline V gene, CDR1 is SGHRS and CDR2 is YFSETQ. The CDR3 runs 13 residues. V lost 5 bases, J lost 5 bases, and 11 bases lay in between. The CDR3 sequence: CASRHRDDQPQHF. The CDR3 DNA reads TGCGCCAGCAGACACAGGGACGATCAGCCCCAGCATTTT. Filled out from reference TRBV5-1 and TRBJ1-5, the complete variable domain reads KAGVTQTPRYLIKTRGQQVTLSCSPISGHRSVSWYQQTPGQGLQFLFEYFSETQRNKGNFPGRFSGRQFSNSRSEMNVSTLELGDSALYLCASRHRDDQPQHFGDGTRLSIL.

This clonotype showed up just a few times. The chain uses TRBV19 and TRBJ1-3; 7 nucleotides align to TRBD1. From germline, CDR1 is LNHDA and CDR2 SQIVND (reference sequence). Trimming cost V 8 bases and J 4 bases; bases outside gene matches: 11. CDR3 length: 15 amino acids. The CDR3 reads CASQPAGGSGNTIYF. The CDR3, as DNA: TGTGCCAGTCAACCCGCAGGGGGATCGGGAAACACCATATATTTT.

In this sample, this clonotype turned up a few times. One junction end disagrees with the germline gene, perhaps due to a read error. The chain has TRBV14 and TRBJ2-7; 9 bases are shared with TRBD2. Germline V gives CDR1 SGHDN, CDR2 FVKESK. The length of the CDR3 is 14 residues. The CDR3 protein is CASSEERGAYEQYF. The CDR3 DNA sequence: TGTGCCAGCAGCGAAGAGCGGGGGGCCTACGAGCAGTACTTC.

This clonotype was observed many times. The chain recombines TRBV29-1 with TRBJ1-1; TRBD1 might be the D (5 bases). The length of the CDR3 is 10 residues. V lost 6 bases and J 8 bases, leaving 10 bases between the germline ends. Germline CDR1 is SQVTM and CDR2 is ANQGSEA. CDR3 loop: CSVTWGEAFF. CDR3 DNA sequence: TGCAGCGTGACCTGGGGGGAAGCTTTCTTT.

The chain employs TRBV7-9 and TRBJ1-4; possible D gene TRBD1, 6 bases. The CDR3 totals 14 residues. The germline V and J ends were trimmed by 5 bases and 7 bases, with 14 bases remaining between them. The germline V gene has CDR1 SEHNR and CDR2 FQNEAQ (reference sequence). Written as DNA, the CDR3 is TGTGCCAGCAGCCAACGACTAGGGGGTGAAAAACTGTTTTTT. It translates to CASSQRLGGEKLFF.

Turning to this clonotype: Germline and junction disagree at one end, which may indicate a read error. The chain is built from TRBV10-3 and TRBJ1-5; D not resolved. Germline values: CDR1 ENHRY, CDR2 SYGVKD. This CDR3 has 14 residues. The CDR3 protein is CASSLRGTSQPQHF. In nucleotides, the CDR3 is TGTGCCAGCAGTTTACGCGGTACCAGCCAGCCCCAGCATTTT.

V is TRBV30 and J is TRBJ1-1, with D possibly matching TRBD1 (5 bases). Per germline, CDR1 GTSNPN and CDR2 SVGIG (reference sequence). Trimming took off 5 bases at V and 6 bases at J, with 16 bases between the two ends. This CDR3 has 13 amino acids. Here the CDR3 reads CAWDPGTGPEAFF. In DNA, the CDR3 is TGTGCCTGGGACCCGGGGACGGGCCCTGAAGCTTTCTTT.

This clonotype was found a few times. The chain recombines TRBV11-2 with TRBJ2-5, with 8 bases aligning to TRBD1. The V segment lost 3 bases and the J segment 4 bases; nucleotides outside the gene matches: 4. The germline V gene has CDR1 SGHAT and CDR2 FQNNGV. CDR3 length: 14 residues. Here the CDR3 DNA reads TGTGCCAGCAGCTTGGACAGGGATCGAGAGACCCAGTACTTC. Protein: CASSLDRDRETQYF.

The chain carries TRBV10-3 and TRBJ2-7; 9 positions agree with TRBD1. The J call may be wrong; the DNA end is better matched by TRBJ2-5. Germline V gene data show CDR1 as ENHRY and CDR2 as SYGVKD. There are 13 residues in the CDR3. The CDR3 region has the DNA TGTGCCATCAGTCCCGGGACAGGGGAGACCCAGTACTTC. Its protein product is CAISPGTGETQYF.

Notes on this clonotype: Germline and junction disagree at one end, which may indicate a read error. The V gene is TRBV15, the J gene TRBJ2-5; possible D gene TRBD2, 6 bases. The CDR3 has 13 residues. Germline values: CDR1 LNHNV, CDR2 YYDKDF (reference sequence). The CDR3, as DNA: TGTGCCACCACCAGAGGAGGGGAAGAGACCCAGTACTTC. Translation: CATTRGGEETQYF.

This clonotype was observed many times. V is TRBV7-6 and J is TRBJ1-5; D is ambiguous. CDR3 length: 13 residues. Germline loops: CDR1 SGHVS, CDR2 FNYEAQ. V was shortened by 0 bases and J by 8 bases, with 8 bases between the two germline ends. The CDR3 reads CASSLADGKPQHF. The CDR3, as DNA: TGTGCCAGCAGCTTAGCGGACGGGAAGCCCCAGCATTTT.

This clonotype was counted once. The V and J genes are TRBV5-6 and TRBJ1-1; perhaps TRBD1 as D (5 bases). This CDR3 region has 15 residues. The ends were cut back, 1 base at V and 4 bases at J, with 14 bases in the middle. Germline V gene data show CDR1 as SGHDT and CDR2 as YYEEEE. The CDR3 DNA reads TGTGCCAGCAGCTTGTGGGGCGGGGAGGCCACTGAAGCTTTCTTT. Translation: CASSLWGGEATEAFF.

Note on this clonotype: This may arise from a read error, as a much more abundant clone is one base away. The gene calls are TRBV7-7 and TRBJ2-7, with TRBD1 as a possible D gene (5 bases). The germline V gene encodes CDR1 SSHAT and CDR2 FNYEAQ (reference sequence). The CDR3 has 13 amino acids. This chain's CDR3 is CASSLLREGEQYF. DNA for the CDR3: TGTGCTAGCAGCTTACTCAGGGAAGGCGAGCAGTACTTC.

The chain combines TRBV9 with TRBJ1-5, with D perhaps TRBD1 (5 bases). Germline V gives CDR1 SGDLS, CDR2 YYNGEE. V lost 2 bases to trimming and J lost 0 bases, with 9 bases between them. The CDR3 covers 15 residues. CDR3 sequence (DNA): TGTGCCAGCAGCGTCTCAGGGTCTAGCAATCAGCCCCAGCATTTT. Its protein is CASSVSGSSNQPQHF.

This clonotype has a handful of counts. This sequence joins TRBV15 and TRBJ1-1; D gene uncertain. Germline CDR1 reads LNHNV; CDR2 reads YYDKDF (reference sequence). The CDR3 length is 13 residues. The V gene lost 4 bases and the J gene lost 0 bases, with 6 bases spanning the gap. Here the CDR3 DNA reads TGTGCCACCAGCACGAGTATGAACACTGAAGCTTTCTTT. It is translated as CATSTSMNTEAFF.

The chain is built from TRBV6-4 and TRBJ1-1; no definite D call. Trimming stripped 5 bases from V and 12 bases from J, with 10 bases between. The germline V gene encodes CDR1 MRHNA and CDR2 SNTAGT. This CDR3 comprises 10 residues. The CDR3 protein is CASSLGGPFF. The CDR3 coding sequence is TGTGCCAGCAGTTTGGGAGGGCCTTTCTTT.

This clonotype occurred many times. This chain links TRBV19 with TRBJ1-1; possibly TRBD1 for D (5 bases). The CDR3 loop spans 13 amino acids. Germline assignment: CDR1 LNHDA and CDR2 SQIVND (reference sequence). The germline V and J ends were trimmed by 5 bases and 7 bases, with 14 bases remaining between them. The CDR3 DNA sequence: TGTGCCAGTAGTTCAGGGAGGGGAGGTGAAGCTTTCTTT. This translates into CASSSGRGGEAFF.

The CDR3: CASSLSGTAYGRAFF. The CDR3 nucleotides read TGTGCCAGCAGCTTATCGGGGACGGCTTATGGGAGAGCTTTCTTT. V is TRBV7-3 and J is TRBJ1-1; a weak D match, TRBD1 (5 bases). The CDR3 is made up of 15 amino acids. The germline CDR1 and CDR2 sequences are SGHTA and FQGTGA. V lost 2 bases and J lost 10, with 20 bases in between.